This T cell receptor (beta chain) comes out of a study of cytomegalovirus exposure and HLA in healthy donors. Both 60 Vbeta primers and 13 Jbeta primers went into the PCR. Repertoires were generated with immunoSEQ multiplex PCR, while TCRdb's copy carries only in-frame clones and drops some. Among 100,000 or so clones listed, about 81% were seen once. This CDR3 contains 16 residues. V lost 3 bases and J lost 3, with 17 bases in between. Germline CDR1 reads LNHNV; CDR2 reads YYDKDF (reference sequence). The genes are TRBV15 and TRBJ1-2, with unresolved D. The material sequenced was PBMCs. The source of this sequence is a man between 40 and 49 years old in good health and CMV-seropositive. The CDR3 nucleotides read TGTGCCACCAGCAGCTGGGCGGGTGGAACGGACTATGGCTACACCTTC. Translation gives CATSSWAGGTDYGYTF.